Listed below are T cell receptor beta chains from one sample, sequenced in a study of blood T cells in healthy people across ages. TCRdb fed the 5' RACE reads into MiXCR, producing one record per CDR3 protein. Of 1.5 million to 2 million distinct CDR3 sequences listed, roughly 27% were seen once; the top ten hold roughly 8%. Sequencing was performed on blood. The receptors were gathered from a woman aged 25 to 39 in good health. CDR3s include the opening cysteine and the closing phenylalanine or tryptophan. Fields, in order: J gene, clone size, D gene, V gene, CDR3 DNA, CDR3 protein. The D gene is left open where the match is weak. The listing skips clone size in some rows; elsewhere it reads once, few, many or a size class.

TRBJ2-7 | few | TRBD1 | TRBV18 | TGTGCCAGCTCACCGGGACAGGGTTATTCCGAGCAGTACTTC | CASSPGQGYSEQYF
TRBJ2-7 | - | - | TRBV20-1 | TGCAGTGCGCCCGGGACATTCGGCGAGCAGTACTTC | CSAPGTFGEQYF
TRBJ2-3 | - | TRBD1 | TRBV2 | TGTGCCAGCACCGAGACAGGGGATACGCAGTATTTT | CASTETGDTQYF
TRBJ2-7 | few | - | TRBV6-5 | TGTGCCAGCATTCTCGTGGACCGGTCCCTATACGAGCAGTACTTC | CASILVDRSLYEQYF
TRBJ1-2 | - | - | TRBV10-3 | TGTGCCATCAGTGCCCCCCTGGATGGCTACACCTTC | CAISAPLDGYTF
TRBJ1-2 | - | - | TRBV7-2 | TGTGCCAGTAGCTCCCGACTAGCGGGGGGGGCAGGGGATCGAGGCTACACCTTC | CASSSRLAGGAGDRGYTF
TRBJ2-1 | - | TRBD2 | TRBV11-2 | TGTGCCAGCAGCGTGGGACTAGCGGGAGGGATTGAGCAGTTCTTC | CASSVGLAGGIEQFF
TRBJ1-2 | many | - | TRBV5-1 | TGCGCCAGCAGCTTACACGGACAGATCCCCTATGGCTACACCTTC | CASSLHGQIPYGYTF
TRBJ2-3 | - | - | TRBV20-1 | TGCAGTGCGCCCCGTCGGAGGGAATTCACAGATACGCAGTATTTT | CSAPRRREFTDTQYF
TRBJ1-5 | many | TRBD1 | TRBV7-2 | TGTGCCAGCAGCTACTCTGGGACAGGCAAGCAGCCCCAGCATTTT | CASSYSGTGKQPQHF
TRBJ2-6 | few | - | TRBV19 | TGTGCCAGTAGTAACCGGCCAGCCTATACTTCTGGGGCCAACGTCCTGACTTTC | CASSNRPAYTSGANVLTF
TRBJ2-7 | - | - | TRBV10-2 | TGCGCCAGCAGCCGGGACCTAAACTCCTACGAGCAGTACTTC | CASSRDLNSYEQYF
TRBJ2-7 | few | TRBD1 | TRBV4-3 | TGCGCCAGCAGCCCCCGAAGGGGGCACGAGCAGTACTTC | CASSPRRGHEQYF
TRBJ2-1 | - | TRBD2 | TRBV20-1 | TGCAGTGCTAGAGATAGGACTAGCGGCCCCGGGGGTGAGCAGTTCTTC | CSARDRTSGPGGEQFF
TRBJ2-3 | - | TRBD1 | TRBV29-1 | TGCAGCGTTCACCCTGACGGGACAGGCACATATACGCAGTATTTT | CSVHPDGTGTYTQYF
TRBJ2-1 | many | - | TRBV5-5 | TGTGCCAGCAGCCTAAGGGGGGGTTGGGGGAATGAGCAGTTCTTC | CASSLRGGWGNEQFF
TRBJ2-5 | few | - | TRBV6-2/TRBV6-3 | TGTGCCAGCAGTTACTCTAGCCTCCAAGAGACCCAGTACTTC | CASSYSSLQETQYF
TRBJ2-3 | - | TRBD2 | TRBV20-1 | TGCAGTGCCCCTACTAGCGGGAGAGGGGATACGCAGTATTTT | CSAPTSGRGDTQYF
TRBJ1-2 | few | TRBD1 | TRBV5-1 | TGCGCCAGCAGCTTGCAATTACAGGGGCTATATGGCTACACCTTC | CASSLQLQGLYGYTF
TRBJ1-2 | - | - | TRBV6-5 | TGTGCCAGCAGGAGGACAGTTGGTGGCTACACCTTC | CASRRTVGGYTF
TRBJ2-6 | - | - | TRBV6-5 | TGTGCCAGCAGTTCGGGCACAGTCGGACCTGGGGCCAACGTCCTGACTTTC | CASSSGTVGPGANVLTF
TRBJ2-4 | - | TRBD1 | TRBV5-1 | TGCGCCAGCAGCTTGGCCGGACAGGAGCTTGGCGACATTCAGTACTTC | CASSLAGQELGDIQYF
TRBJ1-1 | - | - | TRBV18 | TGTGCCAGCTCACCTGACAGTTACACTGAAGCTTTCTTT | CASSPDSYTEAFF
TRBJ1-6 | - | - | TRBV20-1 | TGCAGTGCTAGAGGGGACCTCTATAATTCACCCCTCCACTTT | CSARGDLYNSPLHF